This T cell receptor beta chain comes out of a study of shared clonotypes between healthy human individuals. Those who donated were healthy HIV-negative adults, with no recent acute infections or vaccinations reported. Several immunoSEQ plates held equal portions of the genomic DNA taken from each subset. Only in-frame clones appear in the TCRdb table, and some are missing; sequencing was by immunoSEQ multiplex PCR. Of 170,000 or so clones listed, about 66% are singletons. CDR3 length: 13 amino acids. V lost 3 bases and J 4 bases, leaving 8 bases between the germline ends. The V gene's germline CDR1 is SGHRS and CDR2 YFSETQ.

The origin of this receptor is a man aged 30 to 45 in good health. The specimen sequenced was memory CD4+ T cells sorted from blood. Subset described: CD45RA-negative fraction. The chain couples TRBV5-1 to TRBJ1-3, with unresolved D. Written as DNA, the CDR3 is TGCGCCAGCAGCTCATTATCCGGAAACACCATATATTTT. Translated: CASSSLSGNTIYF.